The next 20 T cell receptor beta chains were all read from a single sample in a study of OX40 agonist ivuxolimab in advanced cancers. Sequencing used immunoSEQ multiplex PCR; TCRdb keeps in-frame clones, though not all of them. The profile shows more than 45,000 clones, about nine tenths of them singletons. Sequences were derived from CD4+ or CD8+ T cells sorted from blood, sampled in a trial of the OX40 agonist ivuxolimab. These receptors originate from an adult with an advanced solid tumor such as melanoma, head and neck, liver or kidney cancer.

The gene calls are TRBV6-5 and TRBJ2-2, with 10 nucleotides matching TRBD2. The V segment lost 1 base and the J segment 4 bases; nucleotides outside the gene matches: 3. The V gene's germline CDR1 is MNHEY and CDR2 SVGAGI. The CDR3 contains 16 residues. CDR3 residues: CASSYFSGRATGELFF. In DNA form, the CDR3 reads TGTGCCAGCAGTTACTTCAGCGGGAGGGCCACCGGGGAGCTGTTTTTT.

This rearrangement joins TRBV27 to TRBJ2-7; 7 bases are a match to TRBD2. CDR3 length: 12 amino acids. Germline assignment: CDR1 MNHEY and CDR2 SMNVEV (reference sequence). The junction had 5 bases not matched to a gene; V was cut back by 5 bases and J by 7 bases. CDR3 DNA sequence: TGTGCCAGCAGTCGGACTAGTAATGAGCAGTACTTC. Its translation: CASSRTSNEQYF.

The chain joins TRBV19 to TRBJ2-1; 9 bases fit TRBD1. Germline trimming cut 4 bases from V and 3 bases from J; bases unmatched to any gene: 10. This CDR3 has 17 amino acids. The germline V gene encodes CDR1 LNHDA and CDR2 SQIVND (reference sequence). The CDR3 protein is CASSRHIPGQGYNEQFF. CDR3 nucleotide sequence: TGTGCCAGTAGTAGACATATTCCGGGACAGGGCTACAATGAGCAGTTCTTC.

The chain carries TRBV6-4 and TRBJ2-7, with 16 nucleotides matching TRBD2. The length of the CDR3 is 17 residues. The junction had 7 bases not matched to a gene; V was cut back by 2 bases and J by 6 bases. CDR1 MRHNA and CDR2 SNTAGT come from the germline V gene. DNA of the CDR3: TGTGCCAGCAGTGACCGGGGACTAGCGGGAGGGCCGGGCGAGCAGTACTTC. As protein: CASSDRGLAGGPGEQYF.

The rearrangement links TRBV19 to TRBJ2-4, with D possibly being TRBD1 (5 bases). V lost 5 bases and J lost 0, with 14 bases in between. The CDR3 covers 16 residues. CDR1 is LNHDA and CDR2 is SQIVND in the germline V gene (reference sequence). This CDR3 is CASSHPSGLAKNIQYF. CDR3 nucleotides: TGTGCCAGTAGTCACCCTTCAGGGCTAGCCAAAAACATTCAGTACTTC.

The rearrangement joins TRBV5-1 to TRBJ2-4; D gene unclear. CDR1 is SGHRS and CDR2 is YFSETQ in the germline V gene. The CDR3 is made up of 16 amino acids. V lost 1 base and J 0 bases, leaving 11 bases between the germline ends. The CDR3 DNA follows: TGCGCCAGCAGCTTGAGCAACGCATTAGCCAAAAACATTCAGTACTTC. Its protein product is CASSLSNALAKNIQYF. Complete variable domain (other parts from reference TRBV5-1 and TRBJ2-4): KAGVTQTPRYLIKTRGQQVTLSCSPISGHRSVSWYQQTPGQGLQFLFEYFSETQRNKGNFPGRFSGRQFSNSRSEMNVSTLELGDSALYLCASSLSNALAKNIQYFGAGTRLSVL.

This clone was seen a few times. This sequence joins TRBV11-2 and TRBJ2-2; D gene ambiguous. Germline V gene sequence: CDR1 SGHAT, CDR2 FQNNGV. The CDR3 extends over 14 amino acids. V was pared by 0 bases and J by 6 bases, with 8 bases between. CDR3: CASSLDSGAGELFF. In DNA form, the CDR3 reads TGTGCCAGCAGCTTAGATAGTGGAGCCGGGGAGCTGTTTTTT. The variable domain in full, with the rest retrieved from reference TRBV11-2 and TRBJ2-2, is EAGVAQSPRYKIIEKRQSVAFWCNPISGHATLYWYQQILGQGPKLLIQFQNNGVVDDSQLPKDRFSAERLKGVDSTLKIQPAKLEDSAVYLCASSLDSGAGELFFGEGSRLTVL.

This clone was seen a single time. The V gene is TRBV28, the J gene TRBJ1-4; no clear D gene. The CDR3 consists of 13 residues. CDR1 is MDHEN, CDR2 SYDVKM, per germline. V lost 6 bases and J lost 10, with 15 bases in between. The CDR3 DNA reads as TGTGCCAGCAGCCGAGAAGGACCTTTAAAACTGTTTTTT. Encoded protein: CASSREGPLKLFF.

This clone has a single count. The chain links TRBV6-1 to TRBJ2-1, with a tentative D call TRBD2 (5 bases). V was trimmed by 10 bases and J by 4 bases, leaving 11 bases between them. There are 12 residues in the CDR3. Germline V gene data show CDR1 as MNHNS and CDR2 as SASEGT. CDR3 in DNA: TGTGCCATCTCGGACTGGTACAATGAGCAGTTCTTC. It specifies CAISDWYNEQFF.

The J gene is TRBJ1-2, the V gene TRBV11-2; 7 nucleotides agree with TRBD1. Germline values: CDR1 SGHAT, CDR2 FQNNGV. CDR3 length: 15 residues. The J segment lost 8 bases and the V segment lost 7 bases, leaving 16 bases of the junction unmatched. CDR3 nucleotide sequence: TGTGCCAGCAACCTTCTGCGCGAGGGGGCGGGCGGCTACACCTTC. Amino acids: CASNLLREGAGGYTF.

The rearrangement uses TRBV15 and TRBJ2-7; possibly TRBD2 for D (6 bases). The CDR3 loop spans 16 amino acids. Germline loops: CDR1 LNHNV, CDR2 YYDKDF (reference sequence). Trimming cost V 5 bases and J 0 bases, with 17 bases left between them. CDR3 protein: CATSARGRGRSYEQYF. CDR3 DNA: TGTGCCACCAGCGCCAGAGGGCGGGGACGCTCCTACGAGCAGTACTTC.

This clone appeared a few times. V and J are TRBV6-5 and TRBJ1-2, with TRBD1 as a possible D gene (5 bases). The CDR3 consists of 15 residues. Trimming left V 5 bases short and J 1 base short, with 14 bases between. Germline lookup yields CDR1 MNHEY and CDR2 SVGAGI. CDR3 in DNA: TGTGCCAGCAGTCACATCCTGACAGATAACTATGGCTACACCTTC. As protein: CASSHILTDNYGYTF.

The J gene is TRBJ2-6, the V gene TRBV7-6, with 7 bases identical to TRBD1. This CDR3 contains 15 residues. Germline V gene lookup returns CDR1 SGHVS and CDR2 FNYEAQ. After removal of 5 bases from V and 4 bases from J, the junction contained 5 bases not matched to a gene. This chain's CDR3 is CASSRLGQGANVLTF. The CDR3 bases are TGTGCCAGCAGCCGCTTGGGACAGGGGGCCAACGTCCTGACTTTC.

The rearrangement joins TRBV2 to TRBJ2-7; no firm D call. Germline CDR1 reads SNHLY; CDR2 reads FYNNEI. The V gene lost 5 bases and the J gene lost 6 bases, with 20 bases spanning the gap. The CDR3 has 15 amino acids. CDR3 nucleotide sequence: TGTGCCAGCAGTTGGGCCCGGATCGCCCCGGGCGAGCAGTACTTC. Translation gives CASSWARIAPGEQYF.

The chain joins TRBV29-1 to TRBJ1-4; 7 bases fit TRBD1. Germline V gene lookup returns CDR1 SQVTM and CDR2 ANQGSEA. This CDR3 contains 16 residues. The V segment lost 2 bases and the J segment 4 bases; nucleotides outside the gene matches: 10. The CDR3 coding sequence is TGCAGCGTTGAATCCACCGGAGGGGGCCTTAATGAAAAACTGTTTTTT. Encoded protein: CSVESTGGGLNEKLFF. Together with reference TRBV29-1 and TRBJ1-4, the CDR3 gives the full variable domain: SAVISQKPSRDICQRGTSLTIQCQVDSQVTMMFWYRQQPGQSLTLIATANQGSEATYESGFVIDKFPISRPNLTFSTLTVSNMSPEDSSIYLCSVESTGGGLNEKLFFGSGTQLSVL.

This rearrangement joins TRBV28 to TRBJ1-1; 7 nucleotides agree with TRBD1. CDR1 is MDHEN, CDR2 SYDVKM, per germline. CDR3 size: 15 residues. The trim removed 5 bases at V and 1 base at J, leaving 7 bases unmatched. The DNA of the CDR3 is TGTGCCAGCAGTGAAGGGGGCGCGGGGAACACTGAAGCTTTCTTT. Translating gives CASSEGGAGNTEAFF.

The rearrangement joins TRBV29-1 to TRBJ1-1; no reliable D call. The CDR3 sequence is 13 residues long. V was trimmed by 6 bases and J by 3 bases, leaving 14 bases between them. The V gene's germline CDR1 is SQVTM and CDR2 ANQGSEA. The CDR3 nucleotides are TGCAGCGTGCGGGAGGAGCGGTACACTGAAGCTTTCTTT. This sequence encodes CSVREERYTEAFF. Using reference TRBV29-1 and TRBJ1-1 for the parts outside the CDR3, the full variable domain is SAVISQKPSRDICQRGTSLTIQCQVDSQVTMMFWYRQQPGQSLTLIATANQGSEATYESGFVIDKFPISRPNLTFSTLTVSNMSPEDSSIYLCSVREERYTEAFFGQGTRLTVV.

The chain couples TRBV11-2 to TRBJ2-3; a weak D match, TRBD2 (5 bases). The germline V gene encodes CDR1 SGHAT and CDR2 FQNNGV. Trimming pared 2 bases from V and 2 bases from J, leaving 8 bases between. CDR3 size: 14 residues. The CDR3 reads CASSLTTTTDTQYF. The CDR3 nucleotides read TGTGCCAGCAGCTTAACGACTACCACAGATACGCAGTATTTT.

The V gene is TRBV29-1, the J gene TRBJ2-7, with 9 bases aligning to TRBD1. V shed 7 bases, J shed 10 bases, and the junction held 8 bases outside the gene matches. The CDR3 has 11 residues. Germline V lookup: CDR1 SQVTM, CDR2 ANQGSEA. The CDR3 region is CSAWTGADQYF. The CDR3 DNA reads TGCAGCGCCTGGACAGGGGCTGACCAGTACTTC.

This clone was observed a single time. J is TRBJ1-2 and V is TRBV28; D unresolved. Per the germline V gene, CDR1 is MDHEN and CDR2 is SYDVKM. The length of the CDR3 is 13 residues. Trimming stripped 6 bases from V and 8 bases from J, with 16 bases between. The CDR3 sequence: CASSYGRSRGYTF. In nucleotides, the CDR3 is TGTGCCAGCAGCTACGGACGGTCTAGGGGCTACACCTTC.